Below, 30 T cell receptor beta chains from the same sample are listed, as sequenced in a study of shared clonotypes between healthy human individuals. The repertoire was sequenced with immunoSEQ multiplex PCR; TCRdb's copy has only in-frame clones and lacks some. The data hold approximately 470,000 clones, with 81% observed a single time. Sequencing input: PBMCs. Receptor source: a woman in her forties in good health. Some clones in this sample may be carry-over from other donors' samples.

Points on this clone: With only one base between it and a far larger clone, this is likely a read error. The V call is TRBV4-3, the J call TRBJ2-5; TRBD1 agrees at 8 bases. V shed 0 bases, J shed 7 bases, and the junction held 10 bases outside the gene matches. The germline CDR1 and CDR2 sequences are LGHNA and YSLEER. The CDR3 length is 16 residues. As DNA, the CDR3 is TGCGCCAGCAGCCAAGAAGCCGGGACAGGCGGTGGGACCCAGTACTTC. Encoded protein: CASSQEAGTGGGTQYF.

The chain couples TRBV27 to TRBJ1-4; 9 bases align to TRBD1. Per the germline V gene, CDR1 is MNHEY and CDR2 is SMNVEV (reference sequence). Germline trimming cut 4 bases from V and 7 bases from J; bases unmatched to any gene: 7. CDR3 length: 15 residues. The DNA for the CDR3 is TGTGCCAGCAGTTCTCCGGGACAGGGTGGTGAAAAACTGTTTTTT. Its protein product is CASSSPGQGGEKLFF.

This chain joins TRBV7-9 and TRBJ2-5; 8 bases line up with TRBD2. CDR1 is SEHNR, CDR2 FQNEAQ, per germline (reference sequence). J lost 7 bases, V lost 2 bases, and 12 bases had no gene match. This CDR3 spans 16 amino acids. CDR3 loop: CASSLSPGGLSGTQYF. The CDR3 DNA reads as TGTGCCAGCAGCTTATCTCCGGGAGGGCTATCCGGGACCCAGTACTTC.

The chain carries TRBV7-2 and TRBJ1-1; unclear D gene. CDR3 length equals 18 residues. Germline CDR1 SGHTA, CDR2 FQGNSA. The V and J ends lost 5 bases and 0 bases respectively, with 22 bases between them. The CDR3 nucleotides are TGTGCCAGCAGCCCGCAGCCCGCCCGGCCTGGGATGAACACTGAAGCTTTCTTT. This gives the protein CASSPQPARPGMNTEAFF.

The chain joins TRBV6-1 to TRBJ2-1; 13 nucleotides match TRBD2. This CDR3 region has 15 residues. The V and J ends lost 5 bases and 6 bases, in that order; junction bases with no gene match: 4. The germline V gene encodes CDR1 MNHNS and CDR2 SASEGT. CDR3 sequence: CASSPGLAGINEQFF. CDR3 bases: TGTGCCAGCAGTCCGGGACTAGCGGGGATCAATGAGCAGTTCTTC.

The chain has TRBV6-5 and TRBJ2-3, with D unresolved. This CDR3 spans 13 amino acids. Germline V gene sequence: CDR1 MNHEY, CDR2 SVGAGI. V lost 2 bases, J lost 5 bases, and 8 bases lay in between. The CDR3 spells CASSYQALDTQYF. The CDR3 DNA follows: TGTGCCAGCAGTTACCAGGCCCTAGATACGCAGTATTTT.

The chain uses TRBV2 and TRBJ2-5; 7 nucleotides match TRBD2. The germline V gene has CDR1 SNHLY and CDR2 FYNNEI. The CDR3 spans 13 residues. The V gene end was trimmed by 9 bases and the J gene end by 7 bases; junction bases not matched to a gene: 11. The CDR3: CASSRGVVVTQYF. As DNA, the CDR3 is TGTGCCAGTTCCCGGGGGGTGGTAGTGACCCAGTACTTC.

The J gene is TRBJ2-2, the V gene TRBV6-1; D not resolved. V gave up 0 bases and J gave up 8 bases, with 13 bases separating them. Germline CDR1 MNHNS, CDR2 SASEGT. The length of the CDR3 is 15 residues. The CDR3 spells CASSEAGKGGGELFF. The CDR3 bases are TGTGCCAGCAGTGAAGCGGGAAAGGGTGGAGGGGAGCTGTTTTTT.

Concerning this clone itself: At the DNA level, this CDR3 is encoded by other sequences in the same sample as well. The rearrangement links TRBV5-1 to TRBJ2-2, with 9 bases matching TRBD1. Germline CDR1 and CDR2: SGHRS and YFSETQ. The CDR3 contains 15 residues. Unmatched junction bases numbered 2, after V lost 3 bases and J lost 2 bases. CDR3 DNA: TGCGCCAGCAGCTCGGGACAGGGTAACACCGGGGAGCTGTTTTTT. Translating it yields CASSSGQGNTGELFF.

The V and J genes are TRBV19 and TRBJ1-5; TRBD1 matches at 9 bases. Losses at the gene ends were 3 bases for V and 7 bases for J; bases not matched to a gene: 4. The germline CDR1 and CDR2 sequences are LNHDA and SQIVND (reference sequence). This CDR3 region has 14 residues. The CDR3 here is CASSITGGRQPQHF. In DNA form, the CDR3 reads TGTGCCAGTAGTATCACAGGGGGCAGGCAGCCCCAGCATTTT.

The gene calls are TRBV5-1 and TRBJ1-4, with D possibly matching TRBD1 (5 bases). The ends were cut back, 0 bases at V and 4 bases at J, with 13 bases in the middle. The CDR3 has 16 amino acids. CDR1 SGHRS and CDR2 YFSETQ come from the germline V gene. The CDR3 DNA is TGCGCCAGCAGCTTGGCAATTGCGCAGGGTAATGAAAAACTGTTTTTT. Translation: CASSLAIAQGNEKLFF.

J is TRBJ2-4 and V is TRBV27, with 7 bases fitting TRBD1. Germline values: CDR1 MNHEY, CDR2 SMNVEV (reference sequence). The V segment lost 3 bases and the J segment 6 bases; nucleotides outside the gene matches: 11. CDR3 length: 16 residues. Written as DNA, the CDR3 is TGTGCCAGCAGTTTCCTCGGGGCAGGGGGATCAAACATTCAGTACTTC. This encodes CASSFLGAGGSNIQYF.

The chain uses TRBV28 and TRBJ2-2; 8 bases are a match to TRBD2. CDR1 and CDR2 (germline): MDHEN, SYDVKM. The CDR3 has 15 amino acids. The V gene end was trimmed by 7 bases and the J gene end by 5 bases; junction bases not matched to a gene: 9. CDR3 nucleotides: TGTGCCAGCACGAGGGCGGGAGGTGGGACCGGGGAGCTGTTTTTT. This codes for CASTRAGGGTGELFF.

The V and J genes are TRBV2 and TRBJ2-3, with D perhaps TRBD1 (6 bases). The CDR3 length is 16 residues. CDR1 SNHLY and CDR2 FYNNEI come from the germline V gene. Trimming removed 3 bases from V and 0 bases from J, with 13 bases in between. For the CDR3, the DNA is TGTGCCAGCAGTGAGCAGGGGCGCACTAGCACAGATACGCAGTATTTT. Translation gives CASSEQGRTSTDTQYF. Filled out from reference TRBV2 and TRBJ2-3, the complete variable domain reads EPEVTQTPSHQVTQMGQEVILRCVPISNHLYFYWYRQILGQKVEFLVSFYNNEISEKSEIFDDQFSVERPDGSNFTLKIRSTKLEDSAMYFCASSEQGRTSTDTQYFGPGTRLTVL.

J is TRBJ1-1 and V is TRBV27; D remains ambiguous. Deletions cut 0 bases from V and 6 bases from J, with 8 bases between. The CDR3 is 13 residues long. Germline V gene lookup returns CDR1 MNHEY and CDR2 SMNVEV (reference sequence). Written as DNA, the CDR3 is TGTGCCAGCAGTTTATCGTGGGTAGCTGAAGCTTTCTTT. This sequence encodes CASSLSWVAEAFF.

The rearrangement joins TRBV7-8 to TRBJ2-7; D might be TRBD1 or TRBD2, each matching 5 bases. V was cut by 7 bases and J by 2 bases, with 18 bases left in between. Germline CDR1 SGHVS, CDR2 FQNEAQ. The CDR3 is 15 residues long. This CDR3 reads CASIAEGYGPYEQYF. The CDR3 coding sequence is TGTGCCAGCATTGCCGAGGGGTACGGACCCTACGAGCAGTACTTC.

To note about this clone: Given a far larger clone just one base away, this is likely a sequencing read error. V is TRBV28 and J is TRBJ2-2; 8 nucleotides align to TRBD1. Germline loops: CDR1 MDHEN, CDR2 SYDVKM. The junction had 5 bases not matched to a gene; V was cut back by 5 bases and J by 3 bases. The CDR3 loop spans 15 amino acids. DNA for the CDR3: TGTGCCAGCAGTCCCTGGACAGGGCACACCGGGGAGCTGTTTTTT. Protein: CASSPWTGHTGELFF.

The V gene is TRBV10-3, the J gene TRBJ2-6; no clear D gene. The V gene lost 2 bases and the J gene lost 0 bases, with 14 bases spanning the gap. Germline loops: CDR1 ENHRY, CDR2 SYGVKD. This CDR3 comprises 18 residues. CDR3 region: CAISEGVFVSSGANVLTF. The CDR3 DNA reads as TGTGCCATCAGTGAGGGGGTCTTCGTAAGCTCTGGGGCCAACGTCCTGACTTTC.

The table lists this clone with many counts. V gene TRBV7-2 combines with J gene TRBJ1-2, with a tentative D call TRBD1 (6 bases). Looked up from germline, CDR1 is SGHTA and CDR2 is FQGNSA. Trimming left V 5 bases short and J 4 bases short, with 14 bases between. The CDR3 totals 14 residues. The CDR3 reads CASSRNTGTYGYTF. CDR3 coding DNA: TGTGCCAGCAGCCGAAACACAGGGACCTATGGCTACACCTTC. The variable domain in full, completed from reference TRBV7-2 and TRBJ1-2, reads GAGVSQSPSNKVTEKGKDVELRCDPISGHTALYWYRQSLGQGLEFLIYFQGNSAPDKSGLPSDRFSAERTGGSVSTLTIQRTQQEDSAVYLCASSRNTGTYGYTFGSGTRLTVV.

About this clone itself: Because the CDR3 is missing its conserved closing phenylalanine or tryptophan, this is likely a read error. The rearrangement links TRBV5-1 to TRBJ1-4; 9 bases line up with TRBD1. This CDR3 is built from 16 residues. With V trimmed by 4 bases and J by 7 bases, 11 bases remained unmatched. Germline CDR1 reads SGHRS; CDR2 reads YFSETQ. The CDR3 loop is CASSIGDRVRIEKLFY. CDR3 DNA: TGCGCCAGCAGCATCGGGGACAGGGTGCGAATTGAAAAACTGTTTTAT.

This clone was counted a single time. The CDR3 coding sequence is TGTGCCAGCAGCTCCGGGACAGGACAAAATGGCTACACCTTC. Its translation: CASSSGTGQNGYTF. This chain joins TRBV6-5 and TRBJ1-2; 8 nucleotides agree with TRBD1. V shed 6 bases, J shed 6 bases, and the junction held 9 bases outside the gene matches. This CDR3 contains 14 residues. CDR1 is MNHEY and CDR2 is SVGAGI in the germline V gene.

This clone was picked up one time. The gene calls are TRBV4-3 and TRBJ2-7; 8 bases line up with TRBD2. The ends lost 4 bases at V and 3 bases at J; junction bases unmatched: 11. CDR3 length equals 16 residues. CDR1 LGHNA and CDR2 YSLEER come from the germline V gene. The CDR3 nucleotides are TGCGCCAGCAGCCCAAGAGGGGGGACTAGAAACTACGAGCAGTACTTC. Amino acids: CASSPRGGTRNYEQYF.

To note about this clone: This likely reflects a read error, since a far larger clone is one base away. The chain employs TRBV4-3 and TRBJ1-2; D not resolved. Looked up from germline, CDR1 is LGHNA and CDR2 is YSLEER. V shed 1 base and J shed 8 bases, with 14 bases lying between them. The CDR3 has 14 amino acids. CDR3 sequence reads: CASSQVSGSHGYTF. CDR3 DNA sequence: TGCGCCAGCAGCCAAGTATCTGGTTCCCACGGCTACACCTTC.

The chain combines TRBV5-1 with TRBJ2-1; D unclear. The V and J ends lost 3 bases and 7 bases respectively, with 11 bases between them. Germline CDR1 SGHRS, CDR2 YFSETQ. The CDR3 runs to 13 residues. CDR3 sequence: CASSSQTENEQFF. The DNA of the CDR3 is TGCGCCAGCAGCTCACAAACGGAAAATGAGCAGTTCTTC.

CDR3 residues: CASSQVEAGPPLNEQFF. In nucleotides, the CDR3 is TGTGCCAGCAGCCAAGTAGAAGCGGGGCCCCCACTCAATGAGCAGTTCTTC. This chain joins TRBV4-2 and TRBJ2-1; 7 bases align to TRBD2. The germline gives CDR1 LGHNA, CDR2 YNFKEQ. The CDR3 length is 17 residues. V lost 1 base and J lost 6; bases outside the gene matches: 12.

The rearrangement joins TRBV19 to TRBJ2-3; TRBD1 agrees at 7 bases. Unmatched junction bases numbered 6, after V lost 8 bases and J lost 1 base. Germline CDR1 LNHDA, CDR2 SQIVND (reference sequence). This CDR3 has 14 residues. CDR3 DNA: TGTGCCAGTTCGACGGGGACAGGCACAGATACGCAGTATTTT. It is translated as CASSTGTGTDTQYF.

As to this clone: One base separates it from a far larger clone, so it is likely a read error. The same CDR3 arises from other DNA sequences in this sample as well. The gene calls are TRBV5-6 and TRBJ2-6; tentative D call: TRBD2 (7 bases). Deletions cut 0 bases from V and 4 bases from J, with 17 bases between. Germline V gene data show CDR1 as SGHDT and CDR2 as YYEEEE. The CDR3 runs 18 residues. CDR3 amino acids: CASSLAGGAPSGANVLTF. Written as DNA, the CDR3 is TGTGCCAGCAGCTTGGCGGGGGGCGCACCCTCCGGGGCCAACGTCCTGACTTTC.

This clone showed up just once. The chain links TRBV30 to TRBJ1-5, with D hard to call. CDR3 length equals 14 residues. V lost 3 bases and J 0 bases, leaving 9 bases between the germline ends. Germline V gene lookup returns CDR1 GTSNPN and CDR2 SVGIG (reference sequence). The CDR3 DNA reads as TGTGCCTGGAGCCCGGACTTTAGCAATCAGCCCCAGCATTTT. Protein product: CAWSPDFSNQPQHF.

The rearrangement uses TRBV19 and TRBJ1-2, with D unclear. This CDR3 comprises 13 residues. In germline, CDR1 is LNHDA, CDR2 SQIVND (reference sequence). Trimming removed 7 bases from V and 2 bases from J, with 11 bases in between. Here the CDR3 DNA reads TGTGCCAGTATGGGTAACCGGAACTATGGCTACACCTTC. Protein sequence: CASMGNRNYGYTF.

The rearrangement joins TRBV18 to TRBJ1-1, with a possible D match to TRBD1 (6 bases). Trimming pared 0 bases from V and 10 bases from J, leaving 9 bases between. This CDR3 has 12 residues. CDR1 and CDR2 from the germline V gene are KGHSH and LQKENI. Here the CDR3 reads CASSPPKGGAFF. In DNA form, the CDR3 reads TGTGCCAGCTCACCACCGAAAGGGGGAGCTTTCTTT.